In its sample, the clone carrying this T cell receptor (beta chain) was seen a few times. Its matching antigen is unknown. The gene names here belong to mouse. The CDR3 is cut off 4 residues early in the read; its end comes from the germline J gene. This sample also contains other DNA sequences that code for the same CDR3. The data originate from a study of CD8+ T cells in alopecia areata. Background on the study: Graft recipients were approximately 6-10-week-old female C3H/HeJ mice, and donor skin originated from roughly 6-12-month-old C3H/HeJ mice with spontaneous alopecia. Study results and limitations: Unlike in mice, where it was clearer, TCR sharing across patients was less clear, possibly HLA-related. Scalp sequencing captures resident alphabeta T cells of normal skin too. The study found higher clonality in lesional than normal scalp, especially in alopecia totalis/universalis.

Extracted RNA was reverse transcribed into cDNA, the sequencing template. Clones were read by immunoSEQ multiplex PCR, and TCRdb kept only the in-frame ones, dropping some. The table lists around 300,000 clones, with no singletons. Germline values: CDR1 FNHDT, CDR2 SITEND (reference sequence). The CDR3 is made up of 15 amino acids. V was shortened by 2 bases and J by 1 base, with 11 bases between the two germline ends. Cells from pooled cutaneous lymph nodes were sorted by CD4, CD8alpha, NKG2D, NKG2ACE and other markers. Sequenced: CD4+ T cells sorted from a lymph node. This rearrangement joins TRBV19 to TRBJ2-3, with D maybe TRBD2 (6 bases). This clonotype was sampled from a C3H/HeJ mouse with alopecia areata. For this strain, the MHC haplotype corresponds to H2-k. The part of the CDR3 DNA that was read is TGTGCCAGCAGTATTGGGGGATTGGGTGCAGAA. Translation: CASSIGGLGAE. The CDR3 as a whole reads CASSIGGLGAETLYF.